This entry describes one TCR beta chain. As yet, its antigen is unknown. This sample was included in a study of shared clonotypes between healthy human individuals. Study-wide results and caveats: Estimated richness was generally greater in naive than memory subsets.

Replicate sorted-subset PCRs were loaded with roughly 200 ng DNA, about 30,000 T cell genomes. The table came from immunoSEQ multiplex PCR; TCRdb's copy has only in-frame clones and leaves some out. The sample lists 2 million to 2.5 million clones, 92% occurring once. This CDR3 is built from 15 residues. In germline, CDR1 is SGHNT, CDR2 YYREEE (reference sequence). V was pared by 4 bases and J by 2 bases, with 16 bases between. The receptor was isolated from a man between 18 and 35 years old in good health. Some clones in this sample may be carry-over from other donors' samples. The chain joins TRBV5-4 to TRBJ2-7, with D possibly being TRBD1 or TRBD2 (5 bases each). The sample consisted of naive CD4+ T cells from PBMCs. The subset was: CD45RA+ positively selected. CDR3 amino acids: CASSRAPGTPYEQYF. The CDR3 DNA reads as TGTGCCAGCAGCCGCGCCCCCGGGACGCCCTACGAGCAGTACTTC. The variable domain in full, with the rest retrieved from reference TRBV5-4 and TRBJ2-7, is ETGVTQSPTHLIKTRGQQVTLRCSSQSGHNTVSWYQQALGQGPQFIFQYYREEENGRGNFPPRFSGLQFPNYSSELNVNALELDDSALYLCASSRAPGTPYEQYFGPGTRLTVT.